These T cell receptor beta chains were read from a single sample in a study. TCRdb reprocessed the 5' RACE reads with MiXCR, giving one entry per CDR3 protein. This sample has 55,000 to 80,000 distinct CDR3 sequences, with around a fifth found just once. Sequencing was done on a sample of memory CD4+ T cells sorted from a lymph node. The source is a female donor with breast cancer. Both conserved end residues are part of each CDR3. The D gene is left open where the match is weak. Clone size is stated in some rows and not others, as once, few, many or a class when expanded.

v_gene: TRBV20-1
d_gene: NA
abundance: NA
j_gene: TRBJ2-1
CDR3nt: TGCAGTGCTAGAGATCCGGGGAGCTCCTACAATGAGCAGTTCTTC
CDR3aa: CSARDPGSSYNEQFF

v_gene: TRBV28
d_gene: TRBD1
abundance: NA
j_gene: TRBJ1-2
CDR3nt: TGTGCCAGCAGTTTGCCCAACCCGGGACAGGGATATGGCTACACCTTC
CDR3aa: CASSLPNPGQGYGYTF

v_gene: TRBV12-5
d_gene: NA
abundance: once
j_gene: TRBJ1-1
CDR3nt: TGTGCTAGTGGTTTGTGGGATCGCACTGAAGCTTTCTTT
CDR3aa: CASGLWDRTEAFF

v_gene: TRBV29-1
d_gene: NA
abundance: NA
j_gene: TRBJ1-1
CDR3nt: TGCAGCGTTGAAGATCGGTTGGGGGCTTTCTTT
CDR3aa: CSVEDRLGAFF

v_gene: TRBV7-9
d_gene: NA
abundance: NA
j_gene: TRBJ2-5
CDR3nt: TGTGCCAGCAGCTTAGGTGCCCGTATCCTAGAGACCCAGTACTTC
CDR3aa: CASSLGARILETQYF

v_gene: TRBV6-1
d_gene: NA
abundance: few
j_gene: TRBJ1-1
CDR3nt: TGTGCCAGCAGTGAAGAGATTGGGAAGATGAACACTGAAGCTTTCTTT
CDR3aa: CASSEEIGKMNTEAFF

v_gene: TRBV6-2/TRBV6-3
d_gene: NA
abundance: NA
j_gene: TRBJ1-5
CDR3nt: TGTGCCAGCAGTTACGAGATTAGGGGGAGAGGCGGTAGCAATCAGCCCCAGCATTTT
CDR3aa: CASSYEIRGRGGSNQPQHF

v_gene: TRBV20-1
d_gene: NA
abundance: many
j_gene: TRBJ2-3
CDR3nt: TGCAGTGCTTCTGTCGATTCCACAGATACGCAGTATTTT
CDR3aa: CSASVDSTDTQYF

v_gene: TRBV5-1
d_gene: NA
abundance: few
j_gene: TRBJ2-3
CDR3nt: TGCGCCAGCAGCTTCGGACTGTCTAGCACAGATACGCAGTATTTT
CDR3aa: CASSFGLSSTDTQYF

v_gene: TRBV7-9
d_gene: NA
abundance: NA
j_gene: TRBJ1-1
CDR3nt: TGTGCCAGCAGCTTGGCCCTTGGCAGGGATACTGAAGCTTTCTTT
CDR3aa: CASSLALGRDTEAFF

v_gene: TRBV20-1
d_gene: NA
abundance: few
j_gene: TRBJ2-3
CDR3nt: TGCAGCTGGGACGGACACACAGATACGCAGTATTTT
CDR3aa: CSWDGHTDTQYF

v_gene: TRBV12-3/TRBV12-4
d_gene: NA
abundance: once
j_gene: TRBJ2-6
CDR3nt: TGTGCCAGCAGGCGGGGCAGCTTTAACTCCGGGGCCAACGTCCTGACTTTC
CDR3aa: CASRRGSFNSGANVLTF

v_gene: TRBV4-1
d_gene: NA
abundance: few
j_gene: TRBJ1-4
CDR3nt: TGCGCCAGCAGCCCTGGACAGAGCTTGAATGAAAAACTGTTTTTT
CDR3aa: CASSPGQSLNEKLFF

v_gene: TRBV6-2/TRBV6-3
d_gene: NA
abundance: NA
j_gene: TRBJ1-2
CDR3nt: TGTGCCAGCAGTTGCGATCGAGCTCCGGGTCACCTACTTTTC
CDR3aa: CASSCDRAPGHLLF

v_gene: TRBV6-5
d_gene: NA
abundance: many
j_gene: TRBJ1-1
CDR3nt: TGTGCCAGCAGAGGCAGGGAGGGCACTGAAGCTTTCTTT
CDR3aa: CASRGREGTEAFF

v_gene: TRBV6-6
d_gene: TRBD2
abundance: few
j_gene: TRBJ2-1
CDR3nt: TGTGCCAGCAGTACTACTAGCGGGAGCAGCCCTGAGCAGTTCTTC
CDR3aa: CASSTTSGSSPEQFF

v_gene: TRBV7-2
d_gene: TRBD1
abundance: NA
j_gene: TRBJ1-2
CDR3nt: TGTGCCAGCAGCTTAGATCAGGCAGGGGGAGAGGGTGGCTACACCTTC
CDR3aa: CASSLDQAGGEGGYTF

v_gene: TRBV5-1
d_gene: TRBD1
abundance: many
j_gene: TRBJ1-5
CDR3nt: TGCGCCAGCAGCTTCGGGGACAGAAATCAGCCCCAGCATTTT
CDR3aa: CASSFGDRNQPQHF

v_gene: TRBV7-9
d_gene: NA
abundance: NA
j_gene: TRBJ2-3
CDR3nt: TGTGCCAGCAGCTTCCAGGGACTTTACACAGATACGCAGTATTTT
CDR3aa: CASSFQGLYTDTQYF

v_gene: TRBV27
d_gene: TRBD1
abundance: NA
j_gene: TRBJ1-4
CDR3nt: TGTGCCAGCAGTCCTACAGGGGGCGGGGATGAAAAACTGTTTTTT
CDR3aa: CASSPTGGGDEKLFF

v_gene: TRBV9
d_gene: NA
abundance: NA
j_gene: TRBJ1-1
CDR3nt: TGTGCCAGCAGCCGGGGTCGGCAGAACACTGAAGCTTTCTTT
CDR3aa: CASSRGRQNTEAFF

v_gene: TRBV2
d_gene: TRBD2
abundance: NA
j_gene: TRBJ2-5
CDR3nt: TGTGCCAGCAGTGTCAGTAGCGGGAGTGCGGAGACCCAGTACTTC
CDR3aa: CASSVSSGSAETQYF

v_gene: TRBV6-5
d_gene: NA
abundance: few
j_gene: TRBJ1-1
CDR3nt: TGTGCCAGCAGTCCCTATCGTGTCACTGAAGCTTTCTTT
CDR3aa: CASSPYRVTEAFF

v_gene: TRBV6-2/TRBV6-3
d_gene: NA
abundance: NA
j_gene: TRBJ2-3
CDR3nt: TGTGCCAGCAGGCCCCGGGGATGGCTAGGAGATACGCAGTATTTT
CDR3aa: CASRPRGWLGDTQYF

v_gene: TRBV20-1
d_gene: NA
abundance: NA
j_gene: TRBJ1-5
CDR3nt: TGCAGTGCTGGGGCAGGGCGGGAGCCCCAGCAGTTT
CDR3aa: CSAGAGREPQQF

v_gene: TRBV4-1
d_gene: NA
abundance: NA
j_gene: TRBJ2-3
CDR3nt: TGCCCCAGCAGCCAAGCGTCAGGGACGCAGTATTTT
CDR3aa: CPSSQASGTQYF

v_gene: TRBV6-6
d_gene: NA
abundance: few
j_gene: TRBJ1-5
CDR3nt: TGTGCCAGCAGTTACTCGGGCGCTGAAACCAATCAGCCCCAGCATTTT
CDR3aa: CASSYSGAETNQPQHF

v_gene: TRBV6-6
d_gene: TRBD2
abundance: NA
j_gene: TRBJ2-1
CDR3nt: TGTGCCAGCAAAACTAGCGGAGGGGGCAATGAGCAGTTCTTC
CDR3aa: CASKTSGGGNEQFF

v_gene: TRBV9
d_gene: NA
abundance: many
j_gene: TRBJ2-7
CDR3nt: TGTGCCAGCAGCGTAGGTTGGGATTCCACCTACGAGCAGTACTTC
CDR3aa: CASSVGWDSTYEQYF

v_gene: TRBV11-3
d_gene: NA
abundance: few
j_gene: TRBJ2-5
CDR3nt: TGTGCCAGCAGCTCAGGGAGAGAGACCCAGTACTTC
CDR3aa: CASSSGRETQYF

v_gene: TRBV20-1
d_gene: NA
abundance: few
j_gene: TRBJ1-1
CDR3nt: TGCAGTGCTCTCTGGAACACTGAAGCTTTCTTT
CDR3aa: CSALWNTEAFF

v_gene: TRBV7-9
d_gene: NA
abundance: few
j_gene: TRBJ2-6
CDR3nt: TGTGCCAGCACCCTGGTCACCTCTGGGGCCAACGTCCTGACTTTC
CDR3aa: CASTLVTSGANVLTF

v_gene: TRBV29-1
d_gene: NA
abundance: NA
j_gene: TRBJ2-5
CDR3nt: TGCAGCGTTGGAGACGGACAGAAAGAGACCCAGTACTTC
CDR3aa: CSVGDGQKETQYF

v_gene: TRBV5-1
d_gene: NA
abundance: many
j_gene: TRBJ1-5
CDR3nt: TGTGCCAGCAGTAGGGATAGCAATCAGCCCCAGCATTTT
CDR3aa: CASSRDSNQPQHF

v_gene: TRBV6-5
d_gene: TRBD2
abundance: NA
j_gene: TRBJ2-1
CDR3nt: TGTGCCAGCAGTTACTCCCTAGCGGAATCCTACAATGAGCAGTTCTTC
CDR3aa: CASSYSLAESYNEQFF

v_gene: TRBV3-1
d_gene: TRBD1
abundance: few
j_gene: TRBJ2-7
CDR3nt: TGTGCCAGCAGCCAAGGTTTGACAGGGACCCTCTTC
CDR3aa: CASSQGLTGTLF

v_gene: TRBV2
d_gene: TRBD1
abundance: NA
j_gene: TRBJ2-1
CDR3nt: TGTGCCAGCAGGGCGGACAGGGGCGGTGGTGAGCAGTTCTTC
CDR3aa: CASRADRGGGEQFF